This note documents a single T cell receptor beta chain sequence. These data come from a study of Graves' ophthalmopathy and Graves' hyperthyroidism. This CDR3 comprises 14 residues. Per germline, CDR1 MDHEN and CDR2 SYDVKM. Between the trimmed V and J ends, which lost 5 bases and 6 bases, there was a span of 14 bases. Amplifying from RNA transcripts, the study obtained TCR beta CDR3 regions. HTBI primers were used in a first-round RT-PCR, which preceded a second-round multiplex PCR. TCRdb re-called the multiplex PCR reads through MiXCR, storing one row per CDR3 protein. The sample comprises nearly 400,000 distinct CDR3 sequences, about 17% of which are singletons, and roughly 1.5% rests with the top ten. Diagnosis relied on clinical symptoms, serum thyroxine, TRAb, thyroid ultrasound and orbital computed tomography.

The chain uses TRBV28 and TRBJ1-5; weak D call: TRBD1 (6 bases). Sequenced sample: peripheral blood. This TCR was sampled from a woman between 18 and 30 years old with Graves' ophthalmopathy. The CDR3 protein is CASSPAGQIQPQHF. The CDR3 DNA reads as TGTGCCAGCAGTCCCGCCGGACAGATTCAGCCCCAGCATTTT.